The entry that follows covers one T cell receptor beta chain sequence. As yet, its antigen is unknown. Prepared libraries of TCR beta cDNA carried unique molecular identifiers. TCRdb reanalysed the PCR reads using MiXCR and keeps one entry per CDR3 protein. The sample shows about 540,000 distinct CDR3 sequences, around 34% of them seen only once. The source of the sample is a study of post-analysis software for immune sequencing data. Study results and caveats: Compared with controls, patients had more of roughly five TRBV segments, including TRBV5-6, TRBV5-1 and TRBV20-1.

Germline loops: CDR1 SGHAT, CDR2 FQNNGV. V lost 5 bases and J lost 2; bases outside the gene matches: 7. The CDR3 contains 15 residues. The chain links TRBV11-2 to TRBJ2-5; TRBD1 aligns across 8 bases. The sample comprised blood. The sequence came from a girl under 18 with multiple sclerosis. CDR3 sequence reads: CASSPRDRIQETQYF. CDR3 DNA sequence: TGTGCCAGCAGCCCCCGGGACAGGATTCAAGAGACCCAGTACTTC.